The TCR beta chain described here comes from a study of blood T cells in healthy people across ages. Sample-barcoded 5' priming and a J-beta primer mix drove a second PCR of roughly 6 to 12 cycles. TCRdb processed the 5' RACE reads anew with MiXCR; each CDR3 protein has one entry. The table shows approximately 810,000 distinct CDR3 sequences, with less than 35% occurring only once. The ends were cut back, 2 bases at V and 5 bases at J, with 9 bases in the middle. The CDR3 covers 13 residues. Germline CDR1 and CDR2: KGHSH and LQKENI. This clonotype has only a few counts. Those donating, healthy Caucasian individuals from Russia, were aged about 6 to 100. Peripheral blood samples of 9 to 10 milliliters were drawn from each donor.

The rearrangement joins TRBV18 to TRBJ1-2; D remains ambiguous. The sequence was obtained from a woman older than 75 in good health. Sequenced input: blood. The CDR3 sequence is CASSPGLQYGYTF. The CDR3 bases are TGTGCCAGCTCACCAGGTCTCCAGTATGGCTACACCTTC.